A selection of T cell receptor beta chains follows, all from one sample in a study of T cell responses to AZD1222 COVID-19 vaccine. The repertoire was sequenced with immunoSEQ multiplex PCR; TCRdb's copy has only in-frame clones and lacks some. Here the sample spans nearly 110,000 clones, roughly nine tenths being singletons. The sequencing used peripheral blood, collected on day 0 of AZD1222 vaccination. These receptors originate from an adult in good health. The CDR3 runs from the conserved cysteine through the conserved F or W. Each record gives: V gene, clone size, CDR3 protein. Size values are once, few and many counts, or a class for expanded clones, and some rows have none.

v_gene: TRBV9; abundance: .; CDR3aa: CASSVEAGANEKLFF
v_gene: TRBV6-4; abundance: once; CDR3aa: CASSDRSSGSNEQFF
v_gene: TRBV6-5; abundance: .; CDR3aa: CATLLVDEQFF
v_gene: TRBV19; abundance: .; CDR3aa: CASSMGGRETQYF
v_gene: TRBV15; abundance: .; CDR3aa: CATSRGGGGYTF
v_gene: TRBV30; abundance: .; CDR3aa: CAWSVGGGRNQPQHF
v_gene: TRBV30; abundance: few; CDR3aa: CAWSSVLTLGNTIYF
v_gene: TRBV4-2; abundance: .; CDR3aa: CASSQVLGMMETQYF
v_gene: TRBV6-5; abundance: .; CDR3aa: CASSLTGTSNQPQHF
v_gene: TRBV6-5; abundance: .; CDR3aa: CASSWTDSPLHF
v_gene: TRBV19; abundance: .; CDR3aa: CASSRTSGTLNEQFF
v_gene: TRBV6-2/TRBV6-3; abundance: .; CDR3aa: CASSPTQTSGNTDTQYF
v_gene: TRBV14; abundance: .; CDR3aa: CASSQLRGGEQFF
v_gene: TRBV18; abundance: .; CDR3aa: CASSPGDRGRNTIYF
v_gene: TRBV19; abundance: .; CDR3aa: CASSDRQGWGNQPQHF
v_gene: TRBV5-4; abundance: .; CDR3aa: CASSLLNTEAFF
v_gene: TRBV27; abundance: .; CDR3aa: CACSGRGRTDTQYF
v_gene: TRBV11-2; abundance: few; CDR3aa: CASSPDRTRGYTF
v_gene: TRBV7-2; abundance: .; CDR3aa: CASSFLGARQPQHF
v_gene: TRBV18; abundance: .; CDR3aa: CASSPGRAGYTF
v_gene: TRBV6-5; abundance: .; CDR3aa: CASSSTANYGYTF
v_gene: TRBV9; abundance: .; CDR3aa: CASSVAAGRETQYF
v_gene: TRBV20-1; abundance: .; CDR3aa: CSALVGETQYF
v_gene: TRBV7-8; abundance: .; CDR3aa: CASSLAGSSTEAFF
v_gene: TRBV7-2; abundance: .; CDR3aa: CASSLDGAYGYTF
v_gene: TRBV6-5; abundance: .; CDR3aa: CAHELNTEAFF